Reported below is one T cell receptor (beta chain). The repertoire was sequenced with immunoSEQ multiplex PCR; TCRdb's copy has only in-frame clones and lacks some. The data contain around 39,000 clones, around 92% of them seen just once; the ten biggest clones take up more than 0.4%. The data are from a study of T cell changes during pregnancy in multiple sclerosis. The CDR3 length is 11 residues. Per germline, CDR1 MNHNS and CDR2 SASEGT. V gave up 6 bases and J gave up 5 bases, with 7 bases separating them. The chain couples TRBV6-1 to TRBJ1-2; D unresolved. The sequencing here drew on CD4+ T cells from peripheral blood mononuclear cells, taken in the third trimester of pregnancy. This TCR came from a female donor in good health, enrolled as a control in a pregnancy study. The CDR3 loop is CASSPSYGYTF. DNA for the CDR3: TGTGCCAGCAGCCCTTCTTATGGCTACACCTTC.